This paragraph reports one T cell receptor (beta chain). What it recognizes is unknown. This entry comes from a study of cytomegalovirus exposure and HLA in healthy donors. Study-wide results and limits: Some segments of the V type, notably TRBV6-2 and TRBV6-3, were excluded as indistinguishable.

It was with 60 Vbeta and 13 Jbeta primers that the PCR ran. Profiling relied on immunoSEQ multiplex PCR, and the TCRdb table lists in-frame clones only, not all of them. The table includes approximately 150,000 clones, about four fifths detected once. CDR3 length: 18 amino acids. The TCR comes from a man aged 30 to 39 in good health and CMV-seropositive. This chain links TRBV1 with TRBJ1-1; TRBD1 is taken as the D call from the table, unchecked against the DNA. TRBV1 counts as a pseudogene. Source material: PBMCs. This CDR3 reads CTSSQLSEGAQRGAEAFF. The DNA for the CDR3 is TGCACCAGCAGCCAATTGTCGGAGGGGGCGCAACGGGGCGCTGAAGCTTTCTTT.